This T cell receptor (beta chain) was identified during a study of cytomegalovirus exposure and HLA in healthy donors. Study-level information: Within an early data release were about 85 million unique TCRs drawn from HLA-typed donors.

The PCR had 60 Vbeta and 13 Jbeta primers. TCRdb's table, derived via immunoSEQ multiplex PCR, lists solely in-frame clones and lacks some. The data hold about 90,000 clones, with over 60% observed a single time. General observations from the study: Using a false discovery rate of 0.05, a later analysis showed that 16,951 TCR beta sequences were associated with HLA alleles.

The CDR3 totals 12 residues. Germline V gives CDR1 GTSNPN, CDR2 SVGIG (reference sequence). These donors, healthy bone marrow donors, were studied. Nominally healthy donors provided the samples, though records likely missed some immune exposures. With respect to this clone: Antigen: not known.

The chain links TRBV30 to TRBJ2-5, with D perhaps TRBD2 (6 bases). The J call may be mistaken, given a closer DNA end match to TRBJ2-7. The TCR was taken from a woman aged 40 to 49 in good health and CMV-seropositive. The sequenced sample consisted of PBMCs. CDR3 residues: CAWSRGSYEQYF. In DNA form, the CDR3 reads TGTGCCTGGAGTCGGGGGTCCTACGAGCAGTACTTC.